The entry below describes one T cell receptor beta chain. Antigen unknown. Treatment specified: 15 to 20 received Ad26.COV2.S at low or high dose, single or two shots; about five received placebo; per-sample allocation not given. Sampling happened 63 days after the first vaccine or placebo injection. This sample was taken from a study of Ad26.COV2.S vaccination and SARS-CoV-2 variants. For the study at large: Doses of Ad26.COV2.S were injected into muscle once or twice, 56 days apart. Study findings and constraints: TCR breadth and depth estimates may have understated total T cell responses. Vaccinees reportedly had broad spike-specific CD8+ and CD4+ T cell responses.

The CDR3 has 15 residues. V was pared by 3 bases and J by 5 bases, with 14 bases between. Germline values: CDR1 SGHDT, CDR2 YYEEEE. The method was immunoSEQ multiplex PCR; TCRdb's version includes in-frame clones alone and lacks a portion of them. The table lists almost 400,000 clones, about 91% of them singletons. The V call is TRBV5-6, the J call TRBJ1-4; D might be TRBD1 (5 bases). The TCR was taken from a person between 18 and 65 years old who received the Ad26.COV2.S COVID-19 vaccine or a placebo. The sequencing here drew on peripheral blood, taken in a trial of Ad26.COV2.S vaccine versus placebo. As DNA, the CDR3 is TGTGCCAGCAGCTCCCGGCGGGGGACCAATGAAAAACTGTTTTTT. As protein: CASSSRRGTNEKLFF.